The sequence of this T cell receptor (beta chain) was determined in a study of T cell changes during pregnancy in multiple sclerosis. The V gene's germline CDR1 is SGHAT and CDR2 FQNNGV. V gave up 8 bases and J gave up 11 bases, with 16 bases separating them. The CDR3 loop spans 12 amino acids. Clones were sequenced by immunoSEQ multiplex PCR, and TCRdb holds only the in-frame ones, with some missing. Among tens of thousands of clones listed, approximately 94% were seen once. The V and J genes are TRBV11-2 and TRBJ2-1; D possibly corresponds to TRBD1 (5 bases). The sequencing here drew on CD4+ T cells from peripheral blood mononuclear cells, taken before pregnancy. The source is a female donor with multiple sclerosis, enrolled in a pregnancy study. CDR3 protein: CASDLGPGKQFF. The CDR3 DNA is TGTGCCAGCGATTTGGGGCCAGGGAAGCAGTTCTTC. The complete variable domain, with remaining parts taken from reference TRBV11-2 and TRBJ2-1, reads EAGVAQSPRYKIIEKRQSVAFWCNPISGHATLYWYQQILGQGPKLLIQFQNNGVVDDSQLPKDRFSAERLKGVDSTLKIQPAKLEDSAVYLCASDLGPGKQFFGPGTRLTVL.